This T cell receptor (beta chain) was documented in a study of T cells in tumors after PD-1 blockade. V was trimmed by 7 bases and J by 0 bases, leaving 10 bases between them. This CDR3 spans 15 amino acids. Germline CDR1 and CDR2: MNHEY and SVGAGI. Some clones are missing from TCRdb's copy, which holds only in-frame ones; the method was immunoSEQ multiplex PCR. The table lists about 63,000 clones, around 67% of them singletons. Sample: PBMCs, taken after anti-PD-1 treatment. This chain joins TRBV6-5 and TRBJ1-6; D gene ambiguous. The sequence came from a human donor with basal cell carcinoma. As DNA, the CDR3 is TGTGCCAGCACCCACCAGAGCTCCTATAATTCACCCCTCCACTTT. Amino acids: CASTHQSSYNSPLHF.